These T cell receptor beta chains were read from a single sample in a study of cytomegalovirus exposure and HLA in healthy donors. Assay used: immunoSEQ multiplex PCR; TCRdb lists only in-frame clones, some missing. The sample's table shows 200,000 to 250,000 clones. Sequenced: PBMCs. These receptors were collected from a woman in her 30s in good health and CMV-seropositive. Both conserved end residues are part of each CDR3. Fields, in order: J gene, D gene, V gene, CDR3 DNA, CDR3 protein. D genes are given only for firm matches.

TRBJ2-1	TRBD2	TRBV19	TGTGCCAGCAGGAGTAGTAGCGGGAGTCTCTCCTACAATGAGCAGTTCTTC	CASRSSSGSLSYNEQFF
TRBJ2-7	-	TRBV12-5	TGTGCTAGTGCAACAGACATGGGCCTTGAGCAGTACTTC	CASATDMGLEQYF
TRBJ2-7	-	TRBV5-1	TGCGCCAGCAGTCCAACAGGGCTCGAGCAGTACTTC	CASSPTGLEQYF
TRBJ2-1	TRBD1	TRBV7-9	TGTGCCAGCAGCTTAGTGGGACAGGGAGACAATGAGCAGTTCTTC	CASSLVGQGDNEQFF
TRBJ2-5	-	TRBV25-1	TGTGCCAGCAGTGAATACAACGGGGGGCCGCTAAGCCAAGAGACCCAGTACTTC	CASSEYNGGPLSQETQYF
TRBJ2-2	-	TRBV18	TGTGCCAGCTCGTTGGGCCTCACCGGGGAGCTGTTTTTT	CASSLGLTGELFF
TRBJ1-1	-	TRBV6-5	TGTGCCAGCACTCGGGGGGCGGATTATGAAGCTTTCTTT	CASTRGADYEAFF
TRBJ2-5	-	TRBV6-5	TGTGCCAGCAGTTCGGGGCCCCTTGCGGGACAAGAGACCCAGTACTTC	CASSSGPLAGQETQYF
TRBJ2-4	TRBD1	TRBV2	TGTGCCAGCACTGGGACAGACTTAGCCAAAAACATTCAGTACTTC	CASTGTDLAKNIQYF
TRBJ1-5	-	TRBV19	TGTGCCAGTAGTATAAAAGGCAGGGCTGGGCAGCCCCAGCATTTT	CASSIKGRAGQPQHF
TRBJ2-7	-	TRBV28	TGTGCCAGCAGTTTGGGAGGGGGCTCCTACGAGCAGTACTTC	CASSLGGGSYEQYF
TRBJ2-7	-	TRBV27	TGTGCCAGCAGTTTTTCGCAGTCCTACGAGCAGTACTTC	CASSFSQSYEQYF
TRBJ1-4	-	TRBV27	TGTGCCAGCAGCCCTTGGACAGTAACTAATGAAAAACTGTTTTTT	CASSPWTVTNEKLFF
TRBJ1-3	-	TRBV7-9	TGTGCCAGCAGCTTAGATCGCACGGGTAGAAACACCATATATTTT	CASSLDRTGRNTIYF
TRBJ1-1	-	TRBV29-1	TGCAGCGCCGGGAGTTGGGGGAGGGGCACTGAAGCTTTCTTT	CSAGSWGRGTEAFF
TRBJ1-1	TRBD1	TRBV5-1	TGCGCCAGCAGCCCCCCGGGACAGTCGAACACTGAAGCTTTCTTT	CASSPPGQSNTEAFF
TRBJ2-7	-	TRBV7-9	TGTGCCAGCAGCTCGGGGCCGGGGGGCGACGTCTACGAGCAGTACTTC	CASSSGPGGDVYEQYF
TRBJ2-3	-	TRBV5-1	TGCGCCAGCAGCTTGGGGGGGCAGGACTGGGTCACAGATACGCAGTATTTT	CASSLGGQDWVTDTQYF
TRBJ2-7	TRBD1	TRBV28	TGTGCCAGCAGTTTAGCAGGGACAGGGGGCAACGAGCAGTACTTC	CASSLAGTGGNEQYF
TRBJ1-1	TRBD1	TRBV6-5	TGTGCCAGCAGCCCCTTCCAGGGGGCGAACACTGAAGCTTTCTTT	CASSPFQGANTEAFF
TRBJ2-6	TRBD2	TRBV5-4	TGTGCCAGCAGCTTGACTAGCGGGGGATATGGGGCCAACGTCCTGACTTTC	CASSLTSGGYGANVLTF
TRBJ2-7	-	TRBV2	TGTGCCAGCAGTCGACAGGGACTCTACGAGCAGTACTTC	CASSRQGLYEQYF
TRBJ1-5	-	TRBV5-1	TGCGCCAGCAGCTTAGGCGGGAGCAATCAGCCCCAGCATTTT	CASSLGGSNQPQHF
TRBJ2-7	TRBD1	TRBV7-2	TGTGCCAGCAGCTTCCGGGGACAGGGATCCTACGAGCAGTACTTC	CASSFRGQGSYEQYF
TRBJ2-3	-	TRBV19	TGTGCCAGTAGTTTTACAGACACAGATACGCAGTATTTT	CASSFTDTDTQYF
TRBJ2-5	-	TRBV19	TGTGCCAGTAGTATCGGCAGGGTTAGCAGAGAGACCCAGTACTTC	CASSIGRVSRETQYF
TRBJ1-5	-	TRBV5-1	TGCGCCAGCAGCCGCGACAGGTCTTTTAATCAGCCCCAGCATTTT	CASSRDRSFNQPQHF
TRBJ1-1	-	TRBV7-8	TGTGCCAGCAGCTACATCTCTGAAGCTTTCTTT	CASSYISEAFF
TRBJ1-1	TRBD1	TRBV4-1	TGCGCCAGCGGACCTCAACAGGGGATGGTGACTGAAGCTTTCTTT	CASGPQQGMVTEAFF
TRBJ1-5	TRBD1	TRBV18	TGTGCCAGCTCACCGGGACAGGGGGCTTTGAGGCAGCCCCAGCATTTT	CASSPGQGALRQPQHF
TRBJ2-7	-	TRBV4-1	TGCGCCAGCAGCCAAGTGAAGGGGGCCTACGAGCAGTACTTC	CASSQVKGAYEQYF
TRBJ2-1	TRBD2	TRBV12-5	TGTGCTAGTGGTGCCCTGGGGGGGGTCGATGAGCAGTTCTTC	CASGALGGVDEQFF
TRBJ1-4	-	TRBV5-4	TGTGCCAGCAGGCCCGGACTGGGTGAAAAACTGTTTTTT	CASRPGLGEKLFF
TRBJ1-3	TRBD1	TRBV5-1	TGCGCCAGCAGCTTGGCCGGCGGGACAGCGCTTCCCACCGACTCTGGAAACACCATATATTTT	CASSLAGGTALPTDSGNTIYF
TRBJ2-7	TRBD2	TRBV4-2	TGTGCCAGCAGCCAAGAAGAAGCGGGGGCCTCCTACGAGCAGTACTTC	CASSQEEAGASYEQYF
TRBJ1-5	TRBD1	TRBV18	TGTGCCAGCTCACTCGGACAGGGCGTGAGCAATCAGCCCCAGCATTTT	CASSLGQGVSNQPQHF
TRBJ2-7	-	TRBV7-2	TGTGCCAGCAGCTTAGACTTCAGGGTTTGGGTGGACGAGCAGTACTTC	CASSLDFRVWVDEQYF
TRBJ1-5	-	TRBV21-1	TGTGCCAGCAGCAAAGCGAGGACACTTATAGGTCAGCCCCAGCATTTT	CASSKARTLIGQPQHF
TRBJ2-5	TRBD2	TRBV7-2	TGTGCCAGCAGCTTAGGCGGGGGCCAAGAGACCCAGTACTTC	CASSLGGGQETQYF
TRBJ2-5	-	TRBV14	TGTGCCAGCAGCCAAAGCGAGACCCAGTACTTC	CASSQSETQYF
TRBJ2-1	TRBD2	TRBV7-6	TGTGCCAGCAGCTTAGAGGGGACTAGCGCGTCCCTTTACAATGAGCAGTTCTTC	CASSLEGTSASLYNEQFF
TRBJ2-5	TRBD2	TRBV7-2	TGTGCCAGCAGCTTACCCCCGGGACTAGCGGGAGGAGAAGAGACCCAGTACTTC	CASSLPPGLAGGEETQYF
TRBJ1-4	-	TRBV28	TGTGCCAGCAGTTTTCTGCAGACTAATGAAAAACTGTTTTTT	CASSFLQTNEKLFF
TRBJ1-2	-	TRBV5-1	TGCGCCAGCAGCTTGGGTAGACAGTCTAACTATGGCTACACCTTC	CASSLGRQSNYGYTF
TRBJ2-7	-	TRBV5-1	TGCGCCAGCAGCCACGGGACTGTCTCCTACGAGCAGTACTTC	CASSHGTVSYEQYF
TRBJ2-7	-	TRBV5-6	TGTGCCAGCAGCTTGATGAGTAGTATCGACGAGCAGTACTTC	CASSLMSSIDEQYF
TRBJ2-7	TRBD2	TRBV28	TGTGCCAGCAGCATGGGACTACCGGTCAACGAGCAGTACTTC	CASSMGLPVNEQYF
TRBJ2-7	-	TRBV11-2	TGTGCCAGCAGCATAAGGGTGGGGCAGGGCTACGAGCAGTACTTC	CASSIRVGQGYEQYF
TRBJ1-1	TRBD1	TRBV10-3	TGTGCCATCAGTAGGGGACAGGTAAACACTGAAGCTTTCTTT	CAISRGQVNTEAFF
TRBJ2-6	-	TRBV4-1	TGCGCCAGCAGCCAAGTCATCGGGGCTGGGGCCAACGTCCTGACTTTC	CASSQVIGAGANVLTF
TRBJ1-2	-	TRBV18	TGTGCCAGCTCATCTCAGGGGCTCTATGGCTACACCTTC	CASSSQGLYGYTF
TRBJ2-7	TRBD2	TRBV5-4	TGTGCCAGCAGCTTGGCCGCGGGAGGGCCCAACGAGCAGTACTTC	CASSLAAGGPNEQYF